The rows below give T cell receptor beta chains drawn from one sample of a study of Ad26.COV2.S vaccination and SARS-CoV-2 variants. Clones were read by immunoSEQ multiplex PCR, and TCRdb kept only the in-frame ones, dropping some. The sample consists of approximately 300,000 clones, more than 70% of them appearing once. The specimen was peripheral blood, collected in a trial of Ad26.COV2.S vaccine versus placebo. The receptors were sampled from a person between 18 and 65 years old who received the Ad26.COV2.S COVID-19 vaccine or a placebo. Both conserved end residues are part of each CDR3. The D gene is left open where the match is weak. Clone sizes are given selectively: once, few, many, or a class where the clone is expanded.

CDR3 length: 13; clone size: NA; D gene: NA; V gene: TRBV11-2; J gene: TRBJ2-3; CDR3 protein: CASSQRNTDTQYF; CDR3 DNA: TGTGCCAGCAGCCAGAGGAACACAGATACGCAGTATTTT
CDR3 length: 15; clone size: NA; D gene: TRBD1; V gene: TRBV6-5; J gene: TRBJ2-7; CDR3 protein: CASSLHRGPTYEQYF; CDR3 DNA: TGTGCCAGCAGTCTCCACAGGGGACCCACCTACGAGCAGTACTTC
CDR3 length: 12; clone size: NA; D gene: NA; V gene: TRBV5-6; J gene: TRBJ2-3; CDR3 protein: CASSLTPDTQYF; CDR3 DNA: TGTGCCAGCAGCTTGACTCCAGATACGCAGTATTTT
CDR3 length: 12; clone size: few; D gene: NA; V gene: TRBV9; J gene: TRBJ1-2; CDR3 protein: CASSVSNYGYTF; CDR3 DNA: TGTGCCAGCAGCGTTTCTAACTATGGCTACACCTTC
CDR3 length: 13; clone size: NA; D gene: TRBD2; V gene: TRBV5-5; J gene: TRBJ2-5; CDR3 protein: CASSLRGGETQYF; CDR3 DNA: TGTGCCAGCAGCTTACGGGGGGGAGAGACCCAGTACTTC
CDR3 length: 14; clone size: NA; D gene: TRBD1; V gene: TRBV6-2/TRBV6-3; J gene: TRBJ2-4; CDR3 protein: CASSWDRQKNIQYF; CDR3 DNA: TGTGCCAGCAGTTGGGACAGACAGAAAAACATTCAGTACTTC
CDR3 length: 18; clone size: NA; D gene: NA; V gene: TRBV5-1; J gene: TRBJ2-1; CDR3 protein: CASSLSAPTVSSYNEQFF; CDR3 DNA: TGCGCCAGCAGCTTGAGCGCACCAACCGTTAGCTCCTACAATGAGCAGTTCTTC
CDR3 length: 16; clone size: NA; D gene: TRBD1; V gene: TRBV28; J gene: TRBJ1-2; CDR3 protein: CASLRDRDLTIRGYTF; CDR3 DNA: TGTGCCAGCTTACGGGACAGAGACCTAACTATACGTGGCTACACCTTC
CDR3 length: 16; clone size: NA; D gene: TRBD2; V gene: TRBV18; J gene: TRBJ2-3; CDR3 protein: CASSPRLAGTTDTQYF; CDR3 DNA: TGTGCCAGCTCACCACGACTAGCGGGGACCACAGATACGCAGTATTTT
CDR3 length: 13; clone size: NA; D gene: NA; V gene: TRBV10-3; J gene: TRBJ1-1; CDR3 protein: CAISESLNTEAFF; CDR3 DNA: TGTGCCATCAGTGAGTCTTTGAACACTGAAGCTTTCTTT
CDR3 length: 15; clone size: NA; D gene: TRBD1; V gene: TRBV5-4; J gene: TRBJ1-2; CDR3 protein: CASSLGDRISYGYTF; CDR3 DNA: TGTGCCAGCAGCTTGGGGGACAGGATAAGCTATGGCTACACCTTC
CDR3 length: 14; clone size: NA; D gene: NA; V gene: TRBV5-1; J gene: TRBJ2-7; CDR3 protein: CASRGPVQTDEQYF; CDR3 DNA: TGCGCCAGCAGGGGCCCAGTTCAGACGGACGAGCAGTACTTC
CDR3 length: 16; clone size: NA; D gene: NA; V gene: TRBV27; J gene: TRBJ2-7; CDR3 protein: CASRQRTVPPPYEQYF; CDR3 DNA: TGTGCCAGCAGACAACGGACGGTCCCCCCTCCCTACGAGCAGTACTTC
CDR3 length: 15; clone size: NA; D gene: TRBD1; V gene: TRBV3-1/TRBV3-2; J gene: TRBJ2-7; CDR3 protein: CASSQTGVGAYEQYF; CDR3 DNA: TGTGCCAGCAGCCAGACAGGGGTAGGGGCCTACGAGCAGTACTTC
CDR3 length: 16; clone size: NA; D gene: NA; V gene: TRBV18; J gene: TRBJ1-5; CDR3 protein: CASSRIGQPINQPQHF; CDR3 DNA: TGTGCCAGCTCACGAATCGGACAGCCGATTAATCAGCCCCAGCATTTT
CDR3 length: 15; clone size: NA; D gene: NA; V gene: TRBV4-3; J gene: TRBJ2-7; CDR3 protein: CASSQDAMQGYEQYF; CDR3 DNA: TGCGCCAGCAGCCAAGATGCGATGCAGGGCTACGAGCAGTACTTC
CDR3 length: 16; clone size: NA; D gene: TRBD2; V gene: TRBV7-9; J gene: TRBJ2-7; CDR3 protein: CASSLDSWGGTYEQYF; CDR3 DNA: TGTGCCAGCAGCTTAGATTCGTGGGGGGGAACCTACGAGCAGTACTTC
CDR3 length: 15; clone size: NA; D gene: NA; V gene: TRBV5-1; J gene: TRBJ2-3; CDR3 protein: CASSFGGRGTDTQYF; CDR3 DNA: TGCGCCAGCAGCTTTGGGGGCCGTGGCACAGATACGCAGTATTTT
CDR3 length: 12; clone size: once; D gene: NA; V gene: TRBV11-2; J gene: TRBJ2-7; CDR3 protein: CASSLSYGEQYF; CDR3 DNA: TGTGCCAGCAGCTTATCTTACGGCGAGCAGTACTTC
CDR3 length: 16; clone size: NA; D gene: TRBD1; V gene: TRBV5-1; J gene: TRBJ2-3; CDR3 protein: CASSPHGDRPTDTQYF; CDR3 DNA: TGCGCCAGCAGCCCCCACGGGGACAGGCCCACAGATACGCAGTATTTT
CDR3 length: 15; clone size: NA; D gene: NA; V gene: TRBV11-2; J gene: TRBJ2-7; CDR3 protein: CASSFPGTTSNEQYF; CDR3 DNA: TGTGCCAGCAGCTTTCCCGGTACAACTAGCAACGAGCAGTACTTC
CDR3 length: 13; clone size: once; D gene: TRBD2; V gene: TRBV6-2/TRBV6-3; J gene: TRBJ2-3; CDR3 protein: CASSYRAAGTQYF; CDR3 DNA: TGTGCCAGCAGTTACCGGGCAGCGGGGACGCAGTATTTT
CDR3 length: 13; clone size: NA; D gene: NA; V gene: TRBV19; J gene: TRBJ2-5; CDR3 protein: CASTGLPGETQYF; CDR3 DNA: TGTGCCAGCACGGGGCTCCCGGGGGAGACCCAGTACTTC
CDR3 length: 13; clone size: NA; D gene: NA; V gene: TRBV9; J gene: TRBJ2-1; CDR3 protein: CASSLSSYNEQFF; CDR3 DNA: TGTGCCAGCAGCCTTAGCTCCTACAATGAGCAGTTCTTC
CDR3 length: 14; clone size: NA; D gene: TRBD1; V gene: TRBV10-1; J gene: TRBJ2-5; CDR3 protein: CASSLGGAMKTQYF; CDR3 DNA: TGCGCCAGCAGCCTAGGGGGCGCGATGAAGACCCAGTACTTC
CDR3 length: 20; clone size: NA; D gene: NA; V gene: TRBV19; J gene: TRBJ1-5; CDR3 protein: CASSIGIFFGGGYSNQPQHF; CDR3 DNA: TGTGCCAGTAGTATTGGTATCTTCTTTGGTGGGGGCTATAGCAATCAGCCCCAGCATTTT
CDR3 length: 13; clone size: NA; D gene: NA; V gene: TRBV11-3; J gene: TRBJ2-7; CDR3 protein: CASSGQHSYEQYF; CDR3 DNA: TGTGCCAGCAGCGGGCAGCACTCCTACGAGCAGTACTTC